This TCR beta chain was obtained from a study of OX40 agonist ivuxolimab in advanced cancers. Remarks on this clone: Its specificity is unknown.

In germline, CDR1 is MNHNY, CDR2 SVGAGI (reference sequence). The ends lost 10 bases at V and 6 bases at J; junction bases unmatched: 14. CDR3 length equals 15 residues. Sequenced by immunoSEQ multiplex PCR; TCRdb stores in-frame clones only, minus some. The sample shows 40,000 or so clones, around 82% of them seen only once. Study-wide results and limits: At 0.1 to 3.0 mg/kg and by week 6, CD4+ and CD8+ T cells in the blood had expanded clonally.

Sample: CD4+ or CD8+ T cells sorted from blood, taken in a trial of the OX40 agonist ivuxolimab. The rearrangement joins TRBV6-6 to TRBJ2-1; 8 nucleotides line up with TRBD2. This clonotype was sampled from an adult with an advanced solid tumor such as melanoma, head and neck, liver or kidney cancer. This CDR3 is CATQRSGSQGNEQFF. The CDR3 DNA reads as TGTGCCACACAAAGAAGCGGGAGCCAGGGCAATGAGCAGTTCTTC.